Presented here are 8 T cell receptor beta chains from one specimen sequenced in a study of cytomegalovirus exposure and HLA in healthy donors. Primers included in the PCR were 60 Vbeta and 13 Jbeta primers. The repertoire was sequenced with immunoSEQ multiplex PCR; TCRdb's copy has only in-frame clones and lacks some. The table for this sample gives approximately 100,000 clones. Sequencing was carried out using PBMCs. These receptors came from a man between 45 and 60 years old in good health and CMV-seronegative.

Turning to this clone: One end of the junction is discordant with germline, which a read error may explain. The J gene is TRBJ2-1, the V gene TRBV7-7; 13 bases map to TRBD2. CDR1 and CDR2 from the germline V gene are SSHAT and FNYEAQ (reference sequence). The CDR3 is 15 residues long. In DNA form, the CDR3 reads TGTGCTAGCAGCCCCCGGACTAGCGGGAGCGGTGAGCAGTTCTTC. This translates into CASSPRTSGSGEQFF. Complete variable domain (other parts from reference TRBV7-7 and TRBJ2-1): GAGVSQSPRYKVTKRGQDVTLRCDPISSHATLYWYQQALGQGPEFLTYFNYEAQPDKSGLPSDRFSAERPEGSISTLTIQRTEQRDSAMYRCASSPRTSGSGEQFFGPGTRLTVL.

The chain uses TRBV2 and TRBJ1-1; D gene unclear. The CDR3 covers 14 residues. V was trimmed by 7 bases and J by 3 bases, leaving 15 bases between them. CDR1 is SNHLY, CDR2 FYNNEI, per germline. The CDR3 DNA follows: TGTGCCAGCATTCGACGCGGTGCGGACACTGAAGCTTTCTTT. Encoded protein: CASIRRGADTEAFF. Based on the CDR3 plus reference TRBV2 and TRBJ1-1, the full variable domain is EPEVTQTPSHQVTQMGQEVILRCVPISNHLYFYWYRQILGQKVEFLVSFYNNEISEKSEIFDDQFSVERPDGSNFTLKIRSTKLEDSAMYFCASIRRGADTEAFFGQGTRLTVV.

The chain couples TRBV19 to TRBJ1-1; perhaps TRBD1 as D (5 bases). Trimming stripped 3 bases from V and 6 bases from J, with 11 bases between. This CDR3 has 13 residues. CDR1 and CDR2 (germline): LNHDA, SQIVND (reference sequence). The CDR3 DNA sequence: TGTGCCAGTAGTATGGGGCGCGGGGCTGAAGCTTTCTTT. Translating it yields CASSMGRGAEAFF. Together with reference TRBV19 and TRBJ1-1, the CDR3 gives the full variable domain: DGGITQSPKYLFRKEGQNVTLSCEQNLNHDAMYWYRQDPGQGLRLIYYSQIVNDFQKGDIAEGYSVSREKKESFPLTVTSAQKNPTAFYLCASSMGRGAEAFFGQGTRLTVV.

Comment on this clone: Other DNA sequences from this sample encode an identical CDR3 as well. The rearrangement uses TRBV4-3 and TRBJ2-5; possibly TRBD2 for D (5 bases). The CDR3 loop spans 13 amino acids. The V gene's germline CDR1 is LGHNA and CDR2 YSLEER. V was clipped by 0 bases and J by 5 bases, with 7 bases between them. CDR3 sequence: CASSQDRRETQYF. The CDR3 DNA is TGCGCCAGCAGCCAAGATCGGAGGGAGACCCAGTACTTC.

The gene calls are TRBV7-8 and TRBJ2-1; 8 bases are a match to TRBD2. Germline V gives CDR1 SGHVS, CDR2 FQNEAQ. V gave up 6 bases and J gave up 8 bases; unmatched junction bases: 15. This CDR3 region has 16 residues. The CDR3: CASRTGLKRGIYEQFF. CDR3 nucleotide sequence: TGTGCCAGCAGAACGGGTTTGAAGCGGGGGATCTATGAGCAGTTCTTC.

The rearrangement uses TRBV5-6 and TRBJ2-7, with D tentatively TRBD1 (5 bases). CDR3 length: 17 residues. Trimming left V 0 bases short and J 1 base short, with 17 bases between. Germline V gene lookup returns CDR1 SGHDT and CDR2 YYEEEE. The CDR3, as DNA: TGTGCCAGCAGCTTGGCCGGCGGTTTCAGGGTTTCCTACGAGCAGTACTTC. Its translation is CASSLAGGFRVSYEQYF.

This chain uses TRBV7-9 with TRBJ1-2, with 10 positions matching TRBD1. The CDR3 has 16 amino acids. Unmatched junction bases numbered 7, after V lost 2 bases and J lost 4 bases. Germline V gene sequence: CDR1 SEHNR, CDR2 FQNEAQ (reference sequence). The CDR3 loop reads CASSLPRDRGGYGYTF. Here the CDR3 DNA reads TGTGCCAGCAGCTTACCCCGGGACAGGGGCGGCTATGGCTACACCTTC.

V is TRBV12-5 and J is TRBJ2-1; TRBD2 agrees at 9 bases. The CDR3 runs 15 residues. After removal of 9 bases from V and 4 bases from J, the junction contained 10 bases not matched to a gene. Per germline, CDR1 LGHNT and CDR2 FRNRAP. CDR3 bases: TGTGCTAGCGTAGCGGGGGACGCCGTATACAATGAGCAGTTCTTC. It encodes CASVAGDAVYNEQFF.